This entry lists 10 T cell receptor beta chains sequenced from one sample in a study of T cells in Graves' hyperthyroidism and ophthalmopathy. Amplification yielded TCR beta CDR3 regions, with RNA transcripts as the source. RT-PCR in the first round (using the HTBI primer set) targeted the TCR CDR3. TCRdb recomputed calls from the multiplex PCR reads with MiXCR, one row per CDR3 protein. The profile shows 480,000 or so distinct CDR3 sequences, approximately 48% of them singletons. The sample taken for sequencing was peripheral blood or thyroid tissue (not recorded which). These receptors all come from an adult woman with Graves' disease, either hyperthyroidism or ophthalmopathy (not recorded which).

This clonotype was counted ten times or more. J is TRBJ1-1 and V is TRBV20-1; no firm D call. Germline V gene lookup returns CDR1 DFQATT and CDR2 SNEGSKA (reference sequence). This CDR3 has 14 residues. V dropped 3 bases and J dropped 1 base, with 12 bases sitting between them. CDR3 sequence reads: CSARSFTGNTEAFF. CDR3 DNA: TGCAGTGCTAGGTCCTTTACCGGGAACACTGAAGCTTTCTTT.

V and J are TRBV29-1 and TRBJ2-5, with D possibly TRBD2 on 7 matching bases. CDR1 is SQVTM and CDR2 is ANQGSEA in the germline V gene. V was cut by 6 bases and J by 7 bases, with 15 bases left in between. This CDR3 comprises 12 residues. In nucleotides, the CDR3 is TGCAGCGTGGACTACAGGGAGGGGACCCAGTACTTC. Its translation: CSVDYREGTQYF.

With respect to this clonotype: The junction and the germline gene differ at one end; a read error may be behind it. The chain is built from TRBV29-1 and TRBJ2-7, with 11 bases that match TRBD2. Germline V gene data show CDR1 as SQVTM and CDR2 as ANQGSEA. The CDR3 is 13 amino acids. CDR3 nucleotides: TGTAGCGCCGTACTAGCGGGAGACTACGAGCAGTACTTC. Translated, it gives CSAVLAGDYEQYF.

About this clonotype: A much more abundant neighbour one base away suggests this may be a read error. V gene TRBV7-9 combines with J gene TRBJ2-5; 7 bases map to TRBD1. V shed 3 bases, J shed 3 bases, and the junction held 1 base outside the gene matches. Germline V CDR1 and CDR2: SEHNR, FQNEAQ (reference sequence). The CDR3 loop spans 13 amino acids. This chain's CDR3 is CASSFDREETQYF. The DNA of the CDR3 is TGTGCCAGCAGCTTCGACAGGGAAGAGACCCAGTACTTC.

The rearrangement joins TRBV5-1 to TRBJ2-5; 10 bases fit TRBD1. From germline, CDR1 is SGHRS and CDR2 YFSETQ. With V trimmed by 4 bases and J by 5 bases, 5 bases remained unmatched. This CDR3 is built from 14 residues. CDR3 region: CASSRTGGTETQYF. The CDR3 DNA is TGCGCCAGCAGCCGGACAGGGGGAACGGAGACCCAGTACTTC.

J is TRBJ2-5 and V is TRBV10-3; maybe TRBD1 (6 bases). CDR1 and CDR2 from the germline V gene are ENHRY and SYGVKD. V was clipped by 3 bases and J by 5 bases, with 16 bases between them. This CDR3 spans 15 amino acids. CDR3 sequence (DNA): TGTGCCATCAGTGAAAGGCAGGGGATGATGGAGACCCAGTACTTC. Translating it yields CAISERQGMMETQYF.

The J gene is TRBJ1-5, the V gene TRBV9; D remains unclear. Trimming shortened V by 0 bases and J by 0 bases, and 7 bases separated the two germline ends. Germline CDR1 SGDLS, CDR2 YYNGEE. The CDR3 extends over 15 amino acids. Here the CDR3 reads CASSVGQSSNQPQHF. The CDR3 region has the DNA TGTGCCAGCAGCGTAGGCCAGAGTAGCAATCAGCCCCAGCATTTT.

The genes are TRBV15 and TRBJ2-7; D is unclear. Germline CDR1 and CDR2: LNHNV and YYDKDF (reference sequence). The CDR3 is 13 amino acids. The ends were cut back, 0 bases at V and 6 bases at J, with 9 bases in the middle. The CDR3 spells CATSRDSGFEQYF. As DNA, the CDR3 is TGTGCCACCAGCAGAGATTCGGGCTTCGAGCAGTACTTC.

As regards this clonotype: This may be a read error, as it is one base from a much larger clone. The CDR3 bases are TGTGCCTCCGGTTTGAGCACTGAAGCTTTCTTT. Protein sequence: CASGLSTEAFF. V gene TRBV7-2 combines with J gene TRBJ1-1; D unclear. V lost 11 bases and J 4 bases, leaving 11 bases between the germline ends. The length of the CDR3 is 11 residues. From germline, CDR1 is SGHTA and CDR2 FQGNSA.

This clonotype was detected many times. The rearrangement uses TRBV10-3 and TRBJ2-5, with a possible D match to TRBD2 (6 bases). Per the germline V gene, CDR1 is ENHRY and CDR2 is SYGVKD. The CDR3 totals 14 residues. V was pared by 4 bases and J by 2 bases, with 11 bases between. The CDR3 nucleotides read TGTGCCATCAGTGTTTGGGGGACTCAAGAGACCCAGTACTTC. Residues: CAISVWGTQETQYF.